The following is a T cell receptor (beta chain) sequence with its context. Antigen unknown. The data are from a study of OX40 agonist ivuxolimab in advanced cancers. About the research overall: Patients received intravenous ivuxolimab every 2 weeks at 0.01 to 10 mg/kg. Recorded diagnoses for dose-escalation patients were hepatocellular carcinoma, melanoma, renal cell or head and neck cancer. Whole-study findings and limits: Researchers did not establish what antigens the expanded peripheral T cells target.

Blood specimens came from baseline, cycle 4 day 1, and cycle 7 day 1. Generated by immunoSEQ multiplex PCR, the TCRdb table keeps only in-frame clones and is missing some. The sample has roughly 48,000 clones, about 88% seen once. Germline CDR1 is LNHDA and CDR2 is SQIVND (reference sequence). CDR3 length: 15 amino acids. V shed 4 bases, J shed 7 bases, and the junction held 8 bases outside the gene matches. The input for sequencing was CD4+ or CD8+ T cells sorted from blood, taken in a trial of the OX40 agonist ivuxolimab. The receptor comes from an adult with an advanced solid tumor such as melanoma, head and neck, liver or kidney cancer. The V gene is TRBV19, the J gene TRBJ1-4; TRBD1 agrees at 8 bases. The CDR3 here is CASSTGGERGEKLFF. Written as DNA, the CDR3 is TGTGCCAGTAGTACAGGGGGCGAAAGAGGTGAAAAACTGTTTTTT. The full variable domain, in which reference TRBV19 and TRBJ1-4 provide the parts outside the CDR3, is DGGITQSPKYLFRKEGQNVTLSCEQNLNHDAMYWYRQDPGQGLRLIYYSQIVNDFQKGDIAEGYSVSREKKESFPLTVTSAQKNPTAFYLCASSTGGERGEKLFFGSGTQLSVL.